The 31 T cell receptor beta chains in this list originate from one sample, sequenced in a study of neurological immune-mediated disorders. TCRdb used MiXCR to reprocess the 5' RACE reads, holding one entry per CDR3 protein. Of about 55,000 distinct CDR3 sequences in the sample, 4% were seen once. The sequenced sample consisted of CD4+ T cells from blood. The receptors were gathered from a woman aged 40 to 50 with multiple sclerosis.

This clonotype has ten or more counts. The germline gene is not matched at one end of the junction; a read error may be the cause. CDR3 sequence (DNA): TGTGCCAGCAGTGTATCAACATTGAGAGGTTCACCCCTCCACTTT. Translated, it gives CASSVSTLRGSPLHF. The chain has TRBV27 and TRBJ1-6; D is unresolved. This CDR3 comprises 15 residues. Germline CDR1 is MNHEY and CDR2 is SMNVEV (reference sequence).

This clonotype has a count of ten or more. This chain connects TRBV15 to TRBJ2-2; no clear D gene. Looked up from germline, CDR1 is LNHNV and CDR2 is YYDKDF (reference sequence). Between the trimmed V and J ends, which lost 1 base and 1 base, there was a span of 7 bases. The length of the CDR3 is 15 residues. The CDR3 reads CATSRGFGNTGELFF. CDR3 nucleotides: TGTGCCACCAGCAGAGGGTTCGGGAACACCGGGGAGCTGTTTTTT.

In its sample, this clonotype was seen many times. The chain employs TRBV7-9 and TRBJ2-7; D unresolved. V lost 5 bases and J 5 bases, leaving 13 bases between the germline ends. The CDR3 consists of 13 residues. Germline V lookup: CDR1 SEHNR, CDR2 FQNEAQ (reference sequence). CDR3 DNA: TGTGCCAGCAGCGAAAAATCGGGCCACGAGCAGTACTTC. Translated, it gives CASSEKSGHEQYF. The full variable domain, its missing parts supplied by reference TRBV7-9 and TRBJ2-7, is DTGVSQNPRHKITKRGQNVTFRCDPISEHNRLYWYRQTLGQGPEFLTYFQNEAQLEKSRLLSDRFSAERPKGSFSTLEIQRTEQGDSAMYLCASSEKSGHEQYFGPGTRLTVT.

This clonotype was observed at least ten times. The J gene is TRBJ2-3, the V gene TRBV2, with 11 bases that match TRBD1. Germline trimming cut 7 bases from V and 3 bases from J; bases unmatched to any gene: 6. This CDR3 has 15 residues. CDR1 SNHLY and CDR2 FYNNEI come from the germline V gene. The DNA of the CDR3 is TGTGCCAGCAACGGGGACAGGGGGAATACAGATACGCAGTATTTT. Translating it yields CASNGDRGNTDTQYF.

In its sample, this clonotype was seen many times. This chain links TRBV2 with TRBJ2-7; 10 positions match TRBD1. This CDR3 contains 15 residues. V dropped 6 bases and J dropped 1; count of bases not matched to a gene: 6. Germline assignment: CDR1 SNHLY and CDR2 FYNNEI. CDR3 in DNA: TGTGCCAGCAGGGATGACAGGGGGCGATCCTACGAGCAGTACTTC. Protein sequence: CASRDDRGRSYEQYF.

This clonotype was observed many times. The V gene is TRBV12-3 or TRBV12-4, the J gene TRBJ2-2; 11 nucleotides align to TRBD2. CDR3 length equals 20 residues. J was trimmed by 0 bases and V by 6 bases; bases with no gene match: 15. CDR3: CASRNPSGGLRRTNTGELFF. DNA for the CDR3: TGTGCCAGCAGAAACCCTAGCGGGGGGCTCCGCCGTACGAACACCGGGGAGCTGTTTTTT.

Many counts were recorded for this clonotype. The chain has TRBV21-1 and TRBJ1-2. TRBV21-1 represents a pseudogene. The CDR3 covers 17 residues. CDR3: CASAKVRERGINYGYTF. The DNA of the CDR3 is TGTGCCAGCGCCAAGGTCCGAGAGCGGGGAATTAACTATGGCTACACCTTC.

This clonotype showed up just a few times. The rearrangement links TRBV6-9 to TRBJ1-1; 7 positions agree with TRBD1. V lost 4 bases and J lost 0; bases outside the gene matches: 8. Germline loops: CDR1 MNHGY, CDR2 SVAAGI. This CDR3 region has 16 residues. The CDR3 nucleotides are TGTGCCAGCAGTTGCCCGATGACAGGGATGAACACTGAAGCTTTCTTT. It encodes CASSCPMTGMNTEAFF.

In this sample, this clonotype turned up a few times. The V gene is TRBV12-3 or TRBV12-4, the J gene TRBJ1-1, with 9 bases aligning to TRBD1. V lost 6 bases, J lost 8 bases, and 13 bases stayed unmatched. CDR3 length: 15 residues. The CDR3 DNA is TGTGCCAGCAGCCCGAACAGGGGGCACTCCAAAGAAGCTTTCTTT. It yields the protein CASSPNRGHSKEAFF.

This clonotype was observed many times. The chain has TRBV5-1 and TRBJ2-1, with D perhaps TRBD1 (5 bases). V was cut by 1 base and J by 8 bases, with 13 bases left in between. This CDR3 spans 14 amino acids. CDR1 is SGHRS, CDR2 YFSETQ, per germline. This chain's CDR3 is CASSLMARDHEQFF. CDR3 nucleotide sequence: TGCGCCAGCAGCTTGATGGCCAGGGATCATGAGCAGTTCTTC.

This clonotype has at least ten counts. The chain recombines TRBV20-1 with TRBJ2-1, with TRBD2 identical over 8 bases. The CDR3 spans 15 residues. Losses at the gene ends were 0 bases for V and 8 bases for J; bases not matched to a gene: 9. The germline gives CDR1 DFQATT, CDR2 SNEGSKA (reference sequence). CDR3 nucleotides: TGCAGTGCTAGAGACCCTCGGGGGGGCGGCGATGAGCAGTTCTTC. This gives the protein CSARDPRGGGDEQFF.

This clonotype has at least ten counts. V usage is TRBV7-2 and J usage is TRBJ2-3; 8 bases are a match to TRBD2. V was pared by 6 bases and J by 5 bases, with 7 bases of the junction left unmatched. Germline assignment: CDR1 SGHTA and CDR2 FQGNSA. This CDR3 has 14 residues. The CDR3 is CASRVGGALDTQYF. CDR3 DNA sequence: TGTGCCAGCAGGGTCGGGGGGGCCTTAGATACGCAGTATTTT.

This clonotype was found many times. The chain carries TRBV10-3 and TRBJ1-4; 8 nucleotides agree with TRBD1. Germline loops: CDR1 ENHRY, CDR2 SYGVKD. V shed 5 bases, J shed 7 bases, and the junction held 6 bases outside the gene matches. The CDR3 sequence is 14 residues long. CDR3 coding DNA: TGTGCCATCAGTCCGGGACAGGAGGGTGAAAAACTGTTTTTT. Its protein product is CAISPGQEGEKLFF.

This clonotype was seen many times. CDR3 amino acids: CASKRTRFIYGYTF. DNA for the CDR3: TGTGCCAGCAAACGGACAAGGTTCATCTATGGCTACACCTTC. The rearrangement joins TRBV2 to TRBJ1-2; D might be TRBD1 (5 bases). The germline V gene has CDR1 SNHLY and CDR2 FYNNEI. V shed 7 bases and J shed 4 bases, with 16 bases lying between them. This CDR3 is built from 14 residues.

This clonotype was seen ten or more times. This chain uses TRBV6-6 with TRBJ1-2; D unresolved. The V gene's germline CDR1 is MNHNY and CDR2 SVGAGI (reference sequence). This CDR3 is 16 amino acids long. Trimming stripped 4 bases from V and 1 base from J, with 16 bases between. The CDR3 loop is CASSSPSTPHNYGYTF. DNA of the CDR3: TGTGCCAGCAGTTCTCCTTCGACACCCCATAACTATGGCTACACCTTC.

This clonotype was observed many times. The CDR3 protein is CASRRDSFYEQYF. As DNA, the CDR3 is TGTGCCAGCAGGAGGGACAGCTTCTACGAGCAGTACTTC. The chain links TRBV6-2 or TRBV6-3 to TRBJ2-7, with 7 bases aligning to TRBD1. The CDR3 spans 13 residues. The germline CDR1 and CDR2 sequences are MNHEY and SVGEGT. Unmatched junction bases numbered 5, after V lost 6 bases and J lost 3 bases.

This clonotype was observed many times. CDR3 amino acids: CASSSNQETQYF. The CDR3 nucleotides read TGCGCCAGCAGCTCGAACCAAGAGACCCAGTACTTC. This chain connects TRBV5-1 to TRBJ2-5; no firm D call. The CDR3 runs to 12 residues. Between the trimmed V and J ends, which lost 3 bases and 0 bases, there was a span of 3 bases. In germline, CDR1 is SGHRS, CDR2 YFSETQ. Complete variable domain (other parts from reference TRBV5-1 and TRBJ2-5): KAGVTQTPRYLIKTRGQQVTLSCSPISGHRSVSWYQQTPGQGLQFLFEYFSETQRNKGNFPGRFSGRQFSNSRSEMNVSTLELGDSALYLCASSSNQETQYFGPGTRLLVL.

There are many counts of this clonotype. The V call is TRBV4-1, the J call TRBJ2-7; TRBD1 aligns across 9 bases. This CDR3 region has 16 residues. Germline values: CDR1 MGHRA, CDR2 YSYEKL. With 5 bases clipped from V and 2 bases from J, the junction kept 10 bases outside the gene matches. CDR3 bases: TGCGCCAGCAGCAACGCCGGGACAGGGAGAACCTACGAGCAGTACTTC. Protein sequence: CASSNAGTGRTYEQYF.

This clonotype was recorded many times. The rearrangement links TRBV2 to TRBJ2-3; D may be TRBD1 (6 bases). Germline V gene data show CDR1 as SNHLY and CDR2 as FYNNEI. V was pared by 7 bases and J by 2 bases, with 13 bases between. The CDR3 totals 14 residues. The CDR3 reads CASNWGRNTDTQYF. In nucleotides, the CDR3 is TGTGCCAGCAATTGGGGGCGGAACACAGATACGCAGTATTTT. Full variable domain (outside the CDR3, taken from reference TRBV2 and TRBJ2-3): EPEVTQTPSHQVTQMGQEVILRCVPISNHLYFYWYRQILGQKVEFLVSFYNNEISEKSEIFDDQFSVERPDGSNFTLKIRSTKLEDSAMYFCASNWGRNTDTQYFGPGTRLTVL.

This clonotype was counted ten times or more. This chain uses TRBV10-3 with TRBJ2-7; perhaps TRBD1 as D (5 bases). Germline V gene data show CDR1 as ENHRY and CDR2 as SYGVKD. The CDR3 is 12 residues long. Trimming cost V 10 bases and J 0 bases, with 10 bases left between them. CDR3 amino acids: CATRQSSYEQYF. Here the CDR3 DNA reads TGTGCCACCCGACAGAGCTCCTACGAGCAGTACTTC.

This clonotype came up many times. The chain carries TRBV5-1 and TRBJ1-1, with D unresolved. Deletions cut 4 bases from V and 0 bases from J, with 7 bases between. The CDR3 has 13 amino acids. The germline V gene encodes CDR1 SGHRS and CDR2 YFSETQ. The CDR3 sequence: CASSADLNTEAFF. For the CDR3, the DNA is TGCGCCAGCAGCGCGGACCTGAACACTGAAGCTTTCTTT.

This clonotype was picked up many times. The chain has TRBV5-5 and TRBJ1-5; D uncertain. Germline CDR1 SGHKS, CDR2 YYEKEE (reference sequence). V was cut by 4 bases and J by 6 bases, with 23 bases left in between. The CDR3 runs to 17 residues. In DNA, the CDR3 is TGTGCCAGCAGCCTGGACGTCCTGGGTGGCCTGGGTCAGCCCCAGCATTTT. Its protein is CASSLDVLGGLGQPQHF.

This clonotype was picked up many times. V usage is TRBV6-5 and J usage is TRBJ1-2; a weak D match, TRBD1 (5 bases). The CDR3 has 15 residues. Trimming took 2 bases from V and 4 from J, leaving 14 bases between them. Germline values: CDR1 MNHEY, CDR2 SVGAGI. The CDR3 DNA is TGTGCCAGCAGTTACGGGGCAGAGGGAGTCTATGGCTACACCTTC. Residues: CASSYGAEGVYGYTF.

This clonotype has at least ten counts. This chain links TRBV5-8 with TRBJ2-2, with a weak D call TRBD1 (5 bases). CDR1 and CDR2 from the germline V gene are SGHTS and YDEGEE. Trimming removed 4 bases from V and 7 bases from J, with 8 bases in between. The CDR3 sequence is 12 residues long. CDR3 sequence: CASSPGYGELFF. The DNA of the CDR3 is TGTGCCAGCAGCCCAGGGTACGGGGAGCTGTTTTTT. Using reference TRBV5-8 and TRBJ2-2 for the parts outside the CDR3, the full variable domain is EAGVTQSPTHLIKTRGQQATLRCSPISGHTSVYWYQQALGLGLQFLLWYDEGEERNRGNFPPRFSGRQFPNYSSELNVNALELEDSALYLCASSPGYGELFFGEGSRLTVL.

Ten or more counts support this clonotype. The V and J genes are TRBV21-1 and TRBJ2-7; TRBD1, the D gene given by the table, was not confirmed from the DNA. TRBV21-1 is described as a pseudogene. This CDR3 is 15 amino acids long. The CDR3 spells CASSKARKGTYEQYF. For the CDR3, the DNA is TGTGCCAGCAGCAAAGCGCGGAAAGGGACCTACGAGCAGTACTTC.

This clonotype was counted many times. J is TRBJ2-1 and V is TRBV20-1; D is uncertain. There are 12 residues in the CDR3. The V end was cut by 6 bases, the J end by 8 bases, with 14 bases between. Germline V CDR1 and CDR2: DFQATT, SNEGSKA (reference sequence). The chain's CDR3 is CSADGSWDEQFF. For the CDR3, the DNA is TGCAGTGCGGATGGATCTTGGGATGAGCAGTTCTTC.

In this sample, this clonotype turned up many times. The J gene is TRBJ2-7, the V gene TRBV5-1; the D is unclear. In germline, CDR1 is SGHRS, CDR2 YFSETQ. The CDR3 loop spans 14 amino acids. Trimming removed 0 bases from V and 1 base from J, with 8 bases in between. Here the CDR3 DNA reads TGCGCCAGCAGCTTGGGGATCTTATCCTACGAGCAGTACTTC. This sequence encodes CASSLGILSYEQYF.

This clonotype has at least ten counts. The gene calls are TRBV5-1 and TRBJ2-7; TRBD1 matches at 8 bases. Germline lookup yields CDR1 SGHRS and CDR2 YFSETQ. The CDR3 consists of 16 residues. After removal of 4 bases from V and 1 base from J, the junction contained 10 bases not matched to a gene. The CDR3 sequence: CASSPFGQGPSYEQYF. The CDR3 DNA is TGCGCCAGCAGCCCATTCGGACAGGGCCCTTCCTACGAGCAGTACTTC. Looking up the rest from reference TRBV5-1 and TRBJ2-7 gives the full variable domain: KAGVTQTPRYLIKTRGQQVTLSCSPISGHRSVSWYQQTPGQGLQFLFEYFSETQRNKGNFPGRFSGRQFSNSRSEMNVSTLELGDSALYLCASSPFGQGPSYEQYFGPGTRLTVT.

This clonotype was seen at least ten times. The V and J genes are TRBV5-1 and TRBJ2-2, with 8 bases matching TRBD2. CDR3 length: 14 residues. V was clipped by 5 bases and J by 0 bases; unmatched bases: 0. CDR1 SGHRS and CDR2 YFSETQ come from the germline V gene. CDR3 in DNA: TGCGCCAGCAGTAGCGGGGCGAACACCGGGGAGCTGTTTTTT. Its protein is CASSSGANTGELFF.

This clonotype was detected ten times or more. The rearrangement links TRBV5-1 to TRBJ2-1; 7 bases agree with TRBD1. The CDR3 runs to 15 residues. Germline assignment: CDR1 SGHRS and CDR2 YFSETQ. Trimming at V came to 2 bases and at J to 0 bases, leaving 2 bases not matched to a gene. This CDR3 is CASSFRDSSYNEQFF. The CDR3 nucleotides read TGCGCCAGCAGCTTCCGGGACAGCTCCTACAATGAGCAGTTCTTC.

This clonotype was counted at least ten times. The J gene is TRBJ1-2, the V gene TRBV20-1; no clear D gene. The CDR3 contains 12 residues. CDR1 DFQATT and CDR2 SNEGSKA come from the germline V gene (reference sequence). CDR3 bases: TGCGGAGTCTTTGGGATTTACCAAGGCTACACCTTC. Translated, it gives CGVFGIYQGYTF.